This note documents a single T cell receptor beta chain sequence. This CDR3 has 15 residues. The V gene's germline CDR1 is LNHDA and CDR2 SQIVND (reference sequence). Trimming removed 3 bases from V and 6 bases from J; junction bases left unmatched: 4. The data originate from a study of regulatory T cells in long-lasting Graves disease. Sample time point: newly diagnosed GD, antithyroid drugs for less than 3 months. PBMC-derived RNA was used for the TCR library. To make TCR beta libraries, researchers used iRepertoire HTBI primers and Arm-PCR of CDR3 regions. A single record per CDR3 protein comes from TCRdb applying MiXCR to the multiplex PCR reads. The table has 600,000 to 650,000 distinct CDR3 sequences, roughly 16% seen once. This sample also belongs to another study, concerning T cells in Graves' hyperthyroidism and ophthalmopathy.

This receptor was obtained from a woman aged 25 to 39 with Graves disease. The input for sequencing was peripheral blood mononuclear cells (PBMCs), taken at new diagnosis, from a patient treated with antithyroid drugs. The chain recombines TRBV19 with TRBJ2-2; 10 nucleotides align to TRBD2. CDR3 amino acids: CASSIGLAGAGELFF. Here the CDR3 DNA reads TGTGCCAGTAGTATCGGGCTAGCGGGAGCCGGGGAGCTGTTTTTT.